This T cell receptor (beta chain) was found in a study of control samples from healthy donors and cancer patients. The CDR3 extends over 15 amino acids. Per the germline V gene, CDR1 is MNHEY and CDR2 is SVGEGT. V was clipped by 2 bases and J by 6 bases, with 14 bases between them. The table came from immunoSEQ multiplex PCR; TCRdb's copy has only in-frame clones and leaves some out. The sample includes roughly 170,000 clones, around 95% of them seen just once. The TCR sequence derives from a woman aged 60 to 75 in good health. Input material: blood. This chain uses TRBV6-2 or TRBV6-3 with TRBJ2-1; tentatively, D is TRBD2 (5 bases). The CDR3 protein is CASSYDYSPGNEQFF. CDR3 bases: TGTGCCAGCAGTTACGACTATTCCCCCGGCAATGAGCAGTTCTTC.